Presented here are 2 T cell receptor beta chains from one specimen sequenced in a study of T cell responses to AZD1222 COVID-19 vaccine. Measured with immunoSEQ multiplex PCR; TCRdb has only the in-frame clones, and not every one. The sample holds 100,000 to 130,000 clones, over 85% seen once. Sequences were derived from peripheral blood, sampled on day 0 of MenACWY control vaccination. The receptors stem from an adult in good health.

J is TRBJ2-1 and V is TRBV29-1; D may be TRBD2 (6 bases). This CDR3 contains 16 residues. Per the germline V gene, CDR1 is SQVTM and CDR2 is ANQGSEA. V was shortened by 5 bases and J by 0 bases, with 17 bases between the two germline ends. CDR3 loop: CSVRGTNVSSYNEQFF. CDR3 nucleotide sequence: TGCAGCGTTCGGGGGACCAACGTGAGCTCCTACAATGAGCAGTTCTTC.

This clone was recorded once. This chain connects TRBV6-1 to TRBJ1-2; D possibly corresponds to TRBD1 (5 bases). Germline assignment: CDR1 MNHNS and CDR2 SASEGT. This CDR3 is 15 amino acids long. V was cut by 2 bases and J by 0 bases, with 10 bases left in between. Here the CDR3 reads CASSEMRGANYGYTF. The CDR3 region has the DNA TGTGCCAGCAGTGAAATGAGGGGAGCTAACTATGGCTACACCTTC.